This TCR beta chain was identified during a study of blood T cell repertoires in COVID-19. Looking at the study overall: The United States, Italy and Spain supplied acute and convalescent COVID-19 samples.

Cohorts were determined from participant-reported clinical history. This CDR3 has 16 amino acids. V gave up 4 bases and J gave up 5 bases; unmatched junction bases: 11. Per germline, CDR1 SGHRS and CDR2 YFSETQ. Profiled with immunoSEQ multiplex PCR; TCRdb holds only in-frame clones, not every one. Here the sample spans a few hundred thousand clones, 70% to 90% being singletons. The origin of this receptor is a man aged 40-49 years who had recovered from COVID-19. The chain is built from TRBV5-1 and TRBJ2-1; 8 bases are a match to TRBD2. Sequenced sample: PBMCs or T cells enriched from blood (not recorded which). CDR3 amino acids: CASSPDGTGGHNEQFF. As DNA, the CDR3 is TGCGCCAGCAGCCCGGACGGAACGGGGGGGCACAATGAGCAGTTCTTC.